A selection of T cell receptor beta chains follows, all from one sample in a study of blood T cells in healthy people across ages. TCRdb reanalysed the 5' RACE reads using MiXCR and keeps one entry per CDR3 protein. The sample includes around 1.1 million distinct CDR3 sequences, roughly two fifths seen only once; the top ten take around 13%. Material: blood. These receptors originate from a man aged 18 to 35 in good health. The CDR3 runs from the conserved cysteine through the conserved F or W. A D gene is named only where the DNA matches it firmly. Size values are once, few and many counts, or a class for expanded clones, and some rows have none.

>.|.|TRBJ2-3|TRBV3-1
TGTGCCAGCAGCCCCCTCTACTTACAGGGTCGTGGCACAGATACGCAGTATTTT
CASSPLYLQGRGTDTQYF
>few|.|TRBJ1-1|TRBV20-1
TGCAGTGCTAGAGATCCATCCGCATCAGAAGCTTTCTTT
CSARDPSASEAFF
>.|.|TRBJ2-7|TRBV7-8
TGTGCCACCAGGGGCGACGTTGGGGGGGTAGATGGCTACGAGCAGTACTTC
CATRGDVGGVDGYEQYF
>.|.|TRBJ1-5|TRBV7-2
TGTGCCAGCAGCTTATCTATATCGGGGGAGTATAGCAATCAGCCCCAGCATTTT
CASSLSISGEYSNQPQHF
>.|.|TRBJ1-2|TRBV12-3/TRBV12-4
TGTGCCAGCAGTTTAGAACTCGGAGCTAACTATGGCTACACCTTC
CASSLELGANYGYTF
>few|.|TRBJ1-1|TRBV11-2
TGTGCCAGCAGCTTAGATGGGGGGGACGCTTTCTTT
CASSLDGGDAFF
>few|.|TRBJ1-1|TRBV6-5
TGTGCCAGAACAAAAACGGGACCGTCGAACACTGAAGCTTTCTTT
CARTKTGPSNTEAFF
>few|.|TRBJ1-2|TRBV10-3
TGTGCCATCAGTGAGCGGGGCTTCAACTATGGCTACACCTTC
CAISERGFNYGYTF
>.|.|TRBJ1-4|TRBV6-6
TGTGCCAGCAGTGGGGGGCGGACTAATGAAAAACTGTTTTTT
CASSGGRTNEKLFF
>few|.|TRBJ2-4|TRBV25-1
TGTGCCAGCAGTGAAATGCAGGTGAAAAACATTCAGTACTTC
CASSEMQVKNIQYF
>.|TRBD2|TRBJ2-3|TRBV24-1
TGTGCCACCACCCTCCGGGAGACTAGCGGGGGTCACGGCACAGATACGCAGTATTTT
CATTLRETSGGHGTDTQYF
>.|TRBD2|TRBJ2-7|TRBV10-3
TGTGCCATCAGTGAGGTCTGGGGGGGCGAGCAGTACTTC
CAISEVWGGEQYF
>few|.|TRBJ1-5|TRBV4-1
TGCGCCAGCAGCCAAGAAAGACACAATCACCCCCAGCATTTT
CASSQERHNHPQHF
>few|.|TRBJ2-5|TRBV4-1
TGCGCCAGCAGCCAAGCCCCGGACAGCCAAGAGACCCAGTACTTC
CASSQAPDSQETQYF
>.|.|TRBJ1-1|TRBV4-1
TGCGCCAGCAGCCAAGAGCCGGGGCGCACTGAAGCTTTCTTT
CASSQEPGRTEAFF
>.|.|TRBJ2-3|TRBV9
TGTGCCAGCAGCGTAGAAGACGCCACGCAGTATTTT
CASSVEDATQYF
>.|.|TRBJ2-7|TRBV4-2
TGTGCCAGCAGCGCCGGGACTTCCCTATCCACATCATACAATGAGCAGTACTTC
CASSAGTSLSTSYNEQYF
>once|.|TRBJ2-7|TRBV18
TGTGCCAGCTCACCACCGGAGCTGCGCTCCTACAATGAGCAGTACTTC
CASSPPELRSYNEQYF